The 2 T cell receptor beta chains given below trace back to one sample, sequenced in a study of Tregs in tolerant kidney transplant recipients. TCRdb's copy holds only in-frame clones and misses some; the assay was immunoSEQ multiplex PCR. Here the sample spans about 94,000 clones, roughly 93% being singletons. The sequenced sample was CD4+ T cells from blood, obtained before the transplant. The receptor source for this set is a human donor who received a combined kidney and bone marrow transplant.

The chain combines TRBV11-3 with TRBJ2-3; TRBD1 aligns across 8 bases. The germline gives CDR1 SGHNT, CDR2 YENEEA. V trimming: 7 bases; J trimming: 0 bases; junction bases outside the gene matches: 6. CDR3 length equals 15 residues. CDR3 coding DNA: TGTGCCAGCACGGCAGGGGGCGATAGCACAGATACGCAGTATTTT. Protein product: CASTAGGDSTDTQYF.

The V gene is TRBV5-1, the J gene TRBJ2-7; 11 nucleotides match TRBD2. V shed 1 base and J 5 bases; nucleotides not matched to a gene: 8. Germline V gives CDR1 SGHRS, CDR2 YFSETQ. The CDR3 has 16 residues. The CDR3 protein is CASSLSLLAGGNEQYF. CDR3 in DNA: TGCGCCAGCAGCTTGTCACTGCTAGCGGGGGGAAACGAGCAGTACTTC.